This T cell receptor (beta chain) was observed in a study of shared clonotypes between healthy human individuals. The method was immunoSEQ multiplex PCR; TCRdb's version includes in-frame clones alone and lacks a portion of them. The sample has 1.6 million or so clones; 97% to 99% are singletons. Material: naive CD4+ T cells sorted from blood. Regarding subset: CD45RA+ positively selected. This TCR was sampled from a man aged 25-45 years in good health.

The CDR3 DNA sequence: TGTGCCAGCAGCTTAGTAACTAGCGGGAGCGAGACCCAGTACTTC. This sequence encodes CASSLVTSGSETQYF. V and J are TRBV7-6 and TRBJ2-5, with 11 nucleotides matching TRBD2. This CDR3 spans 15 amino acids. The V gene end was trimmed by 1 base and the J gene end by 5 bases; junction bases not matched to a gene: 3. CDR1 SGHVS and CDR2 FNYEAQ come from the germline V gene.